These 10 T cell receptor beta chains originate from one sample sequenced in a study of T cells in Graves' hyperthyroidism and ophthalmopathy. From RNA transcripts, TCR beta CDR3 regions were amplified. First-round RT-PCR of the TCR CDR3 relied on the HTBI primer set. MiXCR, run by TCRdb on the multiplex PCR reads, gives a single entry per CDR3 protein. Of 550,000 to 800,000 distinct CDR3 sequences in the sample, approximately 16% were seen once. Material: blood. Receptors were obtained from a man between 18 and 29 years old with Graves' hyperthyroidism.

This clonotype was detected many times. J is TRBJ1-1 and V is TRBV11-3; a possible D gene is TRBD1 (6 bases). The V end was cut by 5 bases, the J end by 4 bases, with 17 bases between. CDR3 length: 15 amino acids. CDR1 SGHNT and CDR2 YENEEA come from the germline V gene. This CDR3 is CASSGRWGASTEAFF. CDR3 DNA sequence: TGTGCCAGCAGCGGACGTTGGGGGGCAAGCACTGAAGCTTTCTTT.

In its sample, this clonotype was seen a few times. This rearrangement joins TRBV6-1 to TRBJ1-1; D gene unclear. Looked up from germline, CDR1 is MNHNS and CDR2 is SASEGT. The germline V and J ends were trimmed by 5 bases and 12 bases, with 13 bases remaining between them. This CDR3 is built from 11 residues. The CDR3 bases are TGTGCCAGCAGTCTGTCCATGGTAACTTTCTTT. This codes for CASSLSMVTFF.

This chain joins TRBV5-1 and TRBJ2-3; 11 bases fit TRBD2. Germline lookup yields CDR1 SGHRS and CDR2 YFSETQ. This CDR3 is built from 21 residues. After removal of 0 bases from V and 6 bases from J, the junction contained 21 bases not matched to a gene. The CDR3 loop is CASSLVDLSPGLAAARDTQYF. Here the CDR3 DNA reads TGCGCCAGCAGCTTGGTAGACCTTTCACCGGGACTAGCGGCTGCAAGGGATACGCAGTATTTT.

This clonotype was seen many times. CDR3 nucleotides: TGTGCCAGCCATGACAGTGCAACTAATGAAAAACTGTTTTTT. Its translation: CASHDSATNEKLFF. This chain connects TRBV28 to TRBJ1-4; a weak D match, TRBD1 (5 bases). The germline CDR1 and CDR2 sequences are MDHEN and SYDVKM. The CDR3 loop spans 14 amino acids. The ends were cut back, 8 bases at V and 0 bases at J, with 10 bases in the middle. Looking up the rest from reference TRBV28 and TRBJ1-4 gives the full variable domain: DVKVTQSSRYLVKRTGEKVFLECVQDMDHENMFWYRQDPGLGLRLIYFSYDVKMKEKGDIPEGYSVSREKKERFSLILESASTNQTSMYLCASHDSATNEKLFFGSGTQLSVL.

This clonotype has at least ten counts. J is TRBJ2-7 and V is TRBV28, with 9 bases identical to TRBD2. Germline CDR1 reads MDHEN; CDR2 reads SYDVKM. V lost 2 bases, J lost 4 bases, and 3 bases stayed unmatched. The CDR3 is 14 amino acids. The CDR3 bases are TGTGCCAGCAGTTTACTAGCGGGAAGGTACGAGCAGTACTTC. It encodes CASSLLAGRYEQYF.

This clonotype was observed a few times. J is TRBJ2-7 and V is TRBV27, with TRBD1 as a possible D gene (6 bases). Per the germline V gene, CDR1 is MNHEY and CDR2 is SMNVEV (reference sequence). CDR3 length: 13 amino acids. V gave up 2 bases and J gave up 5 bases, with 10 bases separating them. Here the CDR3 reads CASSLRGFDEQYF. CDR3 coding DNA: TGTGCCAGCAGTTTAAGGGGGTTTGACGAGCAGTACTTC.

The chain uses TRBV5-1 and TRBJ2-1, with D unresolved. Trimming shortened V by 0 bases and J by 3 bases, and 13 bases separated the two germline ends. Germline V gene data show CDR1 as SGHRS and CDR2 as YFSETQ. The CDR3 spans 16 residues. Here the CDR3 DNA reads TGCGCCAGCAGCTTGGAGACGTCAGACCACTACAATGAGCAGTTCTTC. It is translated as CASSLETSDHYNEQFF.

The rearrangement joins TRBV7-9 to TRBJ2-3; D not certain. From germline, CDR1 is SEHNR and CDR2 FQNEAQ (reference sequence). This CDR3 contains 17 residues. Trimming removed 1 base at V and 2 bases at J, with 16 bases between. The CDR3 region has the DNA TGTGCCAGCAGCTTAGACAGCCTATTATTCCACACAGATACGCAGTATTTT. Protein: CASSLDSLLFHTDTQYF. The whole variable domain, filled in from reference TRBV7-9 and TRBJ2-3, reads DTGVSQNPRHKITKRGQNVTFRCDPISEHNRLYWYRQTLGQGPEFLTYFQNEAQLEKSRLLSDRFSAERPKGSFSTLEIQRTEQGDSAMYLCASSLDSLLFHTDTQYFGPGTRLTVL.

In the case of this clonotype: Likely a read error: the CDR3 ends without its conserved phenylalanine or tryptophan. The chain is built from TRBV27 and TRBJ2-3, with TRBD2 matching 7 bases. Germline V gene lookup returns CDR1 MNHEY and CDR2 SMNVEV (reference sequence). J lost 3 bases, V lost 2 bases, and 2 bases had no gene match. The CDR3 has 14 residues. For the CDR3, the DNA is TGTGCCAGCAGTTTAGCGGGAGCAACAGATACGCAGTATCTT. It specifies CASSLAGATDTQYL.

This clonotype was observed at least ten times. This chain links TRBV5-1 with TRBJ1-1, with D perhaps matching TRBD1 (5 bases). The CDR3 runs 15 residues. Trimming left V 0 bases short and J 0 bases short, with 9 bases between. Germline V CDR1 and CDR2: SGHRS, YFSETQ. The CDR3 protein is CASSLVGGLNTEAFF. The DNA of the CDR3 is TGCGCCAGCAGCTTGGTCGGGGGACTGAACACTGAAGCTTTCTTT. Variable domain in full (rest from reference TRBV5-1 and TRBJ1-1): KAGVTQTPRYLIKTRGQQVTLSCSPISGHRSVSWYQQTPGQGLQFLFEYFSETQRNKGNFPGRFSGRQFSNSRSEMNVSTLELGDSALYLCASSLVGGLNTEAFFGQGTRLTVV.